Below, one TCR beta chain is given with its context. The data were taken from a study of patients and donors after allogeneic stem cell transplantation. TCRdb reprocessed the RT-PCR reads via MiXCR and lists one record per CDR3 protein. The sample lists about a million distinct CDR3 sequences; more than 15% were seen once. Germline V gives CDR1 SNHLY, CDR2 FYNNEI. With 4 bases clipped from V and 1 base from J, the junction kept 1 base outside the gene matches. The CDR3 contains 15 residues. The chain has TRBV2 and TRBJ2-2; 9 bases map to TRBD1. The clonotype was recovered from a human donor who was either an allogeneic HSCT recipient or a stem cell or donor lymphocyte infusion donor (not recorded which). It is not recorded whose cells these are; they may come from a transplant donor. Input material: blood, either unsorted or a sorted T cell fraction (not recorded which). CDR3 residues: CASSADRGNTGELFF. CDR3 DNA: TGTGCCAGCAGTGCGGACAGGGGGAACACCGGGGAGCTGTTTTTT.